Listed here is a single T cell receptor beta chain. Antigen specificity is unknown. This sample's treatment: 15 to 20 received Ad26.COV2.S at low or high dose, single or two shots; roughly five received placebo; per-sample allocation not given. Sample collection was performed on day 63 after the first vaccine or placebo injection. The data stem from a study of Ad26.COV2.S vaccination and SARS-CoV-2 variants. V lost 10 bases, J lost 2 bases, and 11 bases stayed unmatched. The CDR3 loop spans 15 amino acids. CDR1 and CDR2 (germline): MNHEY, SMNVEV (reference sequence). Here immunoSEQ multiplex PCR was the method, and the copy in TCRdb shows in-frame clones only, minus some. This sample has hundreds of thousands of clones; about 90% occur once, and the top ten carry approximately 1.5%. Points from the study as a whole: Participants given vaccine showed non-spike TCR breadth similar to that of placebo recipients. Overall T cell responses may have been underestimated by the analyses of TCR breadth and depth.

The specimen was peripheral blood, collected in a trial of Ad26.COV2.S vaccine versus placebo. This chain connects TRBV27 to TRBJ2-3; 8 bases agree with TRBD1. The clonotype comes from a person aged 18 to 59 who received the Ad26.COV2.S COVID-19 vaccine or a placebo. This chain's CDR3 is CATSGTGGATDTQYF. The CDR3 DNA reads TGTGCCACTTCCGGGACAGGTGGGGCCACAGATACGCAGTATTTT.